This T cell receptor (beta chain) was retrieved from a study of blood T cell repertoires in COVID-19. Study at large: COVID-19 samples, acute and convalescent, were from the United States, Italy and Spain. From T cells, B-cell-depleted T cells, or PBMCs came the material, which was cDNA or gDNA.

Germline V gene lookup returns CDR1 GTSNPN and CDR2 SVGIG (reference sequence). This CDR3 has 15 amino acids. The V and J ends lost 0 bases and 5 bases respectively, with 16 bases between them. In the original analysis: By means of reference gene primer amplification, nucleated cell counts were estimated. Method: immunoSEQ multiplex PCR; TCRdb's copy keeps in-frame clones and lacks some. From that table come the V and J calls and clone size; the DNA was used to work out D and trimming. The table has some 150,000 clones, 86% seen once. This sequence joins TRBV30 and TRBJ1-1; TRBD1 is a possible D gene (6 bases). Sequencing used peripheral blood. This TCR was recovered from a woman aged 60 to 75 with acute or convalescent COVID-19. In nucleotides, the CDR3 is TGTGCCTGGAGTGTAGGGACACTGGTAGGTACTGAAGCTTTCTTT. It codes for CAWSVGTLVGTEAFF.